A single sample gave rise to the 8 T cell receptor beta chains below, sequenced in a study of shared clonotypes between healthy human individuals. Clones were read by immunoSEQ multiplex PCR, and TCRdb kept only the in-frame ones, dropping some. The top ten hold 0.35% to 0.45% of the sample, which has some 2.4 million clones, 80% to 95% seen once. Sequencing used naive CD4+ T cells from PBMCs. The subset denotes: CD45RA+ positively selected. These receptors came from a man aged 18-30 years in good health. Some clones in this sample may be carry-over from other donors' samples.

The chain is built from TRBV18 and TRBJ2-3, with D perhaps being TRBD1 or TRBD2 (5 bases each). Germline V gene sequence: CDR1 KGHSH, CDR2 LQKENI. CDR3 length: 12 residues. Trimming took off 6 bases at V and 9 bases at J, with 13 bases between the two ends. This CDR3 is CASSPGTGTQYF. The CDR3 DNA is TGTGCCAGCTCGCCCGGGACCGGCACGCAGTATTTT.

Details on this clone: Other DNA sequences in this specimen translate into the identical CDR3. The chain employs TRBV5-1 and TRBJ2-3; 14 bases are a match to TRBD2. CDR1 and CDR2 from the germline V gene are SGHRS and YFSETQ. The ends lost 0 bases at V and 3 bases at J; junction bases unmatched: 3. This CDR3 is 17 amino acids long. CDR3: CASSLGLAGGSTDTQYF. The DNA of the CDR3 is TGCGCCAGCAGCTTGGGACTAGCGGGAGGGTCAACAGATACGCAGTATTTT. Based on the CDR3 plus reference TRBV5-1 and TRBJ2-3, the full variable domain is KAGVTQTPRYLIKTRGQQVTLSCSPISGHRSVSWYQQTPGQGLQFLFEYFSETQRNKGNFPGRFSGRQFSNSRSEMNVSTLELGDSALYLCASSLGLAGGSTDTQYFGPGTRLTVL.

The V gene is TRBV30, the J gene TRBJ2-3; no clear D gene. The CDR3 extends over 14 amino acids. The germline V gene has CDR1 GTSNPN and CDR2 SVGIG (reference sequence). Trimming removed 7 bases at V and 5 bases at J, with 19 bases between. The CDR3 DNA is TGTGCCTACCGACCCTATGGTTTGGGAGATACGCAGTATTTT. Translated: CAYRPYGLGDTQYF.

This clone has a single count. Other DNA sequences in the same sample also yield this CDR3. This chain links TRBV27 with TRBJ2-7, with D maybe TRBD2 (7 bases). Deletions cut 3 bases from V and 1 base from J, with 13 bases between. The CDR3 is 15 amino acids. CDR1 is MNHEY and CDR2 is SMNVEV in the germline V gene (reference sequence). CDR3 loop: CASSFGGGRSYEQYF. The CDR3 region has the DNA TGTGCCAGCAGTTTTGGGGGGGGCAGGTCCTACGAGCAGTACTTC.

The chain carries TRBV5-1 and TRBJ2-6; TRBD2 might be the D (8 bases). Germline CDR1 reads SGHRS; CDR2 reads YFSETQ. The CDR3 is made up of 16 amino acids. Between the trimmed V and J ends, which lost 4 bases and 0 bases, there was a span of 11 bases. CDR3 amino acids: CASSREGASGANVLTF. In DNA, the CDR3 is TGCGCCAGCAGCCGGGAGGGGGCCTCTGGGGCCAACGTCCTGACTTTC.

The chain joins TRBV7-3 to TRBJ2-3; maybe TRBD2 (6 bases). V gave up 2 bases and J gave up 4 bases, with 19 bases separating them. Germline assignment: CDR1 SGHTA and CDR2 FQGTGA. The CDR3 spans 17 residues. The DNA for the CDR3 is TGTGCCAGCAGCTTAGAATGGCGGACTATCCTCCCAGATACGCAGTATTTT. Amino acid sequence: CASSLEWRTILPDTQYF. The full variable domain, with the rest looked up from reference TRBV7-3 and TRBJ2-3, is GAGVSQTPSNKVTEKGKYVELRCDPISGHTALYWYRQSLGQGPEFLIYFQGTGAADDSGLPNDRFFAVRPEGSVSTLKIQRTERGDSAVYLCASSLEWRTILPDTQYFGPGTRLTVL.

The chain links TRBV27 to TRBJ2-7; 9 nucleotides match TRBD1. With V trimmed by 8 bases and J by 5 bases, 7 bases remained unmatched. In germline, CDR1 is MNHEY, CDR2 SMNVEV (reference sequence). This CDR3 region has 13 residues. This CDR3 reads CASRGQGGDEQYF. The CDR3 DNA sequence: TGTGCCAGCCGGGGACAGGGAGGGGACGAGCAGTACTTC.

On this clone: Other nucleotide sequences from this sample produce the same CDR3. V is TRBV10-3 and J is TRBJ2-3; D call uncertain. Trimming cost V 6 bases and J 3 bases, with 4 bases left between them. Germline CDR1 ENHRY, CDR2 SYGVKD. This CDR3 is 11 amino acids long. The CDR3 DNA sequence: TGTGCCATCAGGTCGACAGATACGCAGTATTTT. Translation gives CAIRSTDTQYF.